This paragraph reports one TCR beta chain. This record belongs to a study of cytomegalovirus exposure and HLA in healthy donors. Use of 60 Vbeta and 13 Jbeta primers characterized the PCR. Sequenced by immunoSEQ multiplex PCR; TCRdb stores in-frame clones only, minus some. Among around 250,000 clones listed, about 86% were seen once. V lost 3 bases to trimming and J lost 3 bases; unmatched junction nucleotides: 1. The CDR3 totals 13 residues. Germline values: CDR1 SGHRS, CDR2 YFSETQ. The chain has TRBV5-1 and TRBJ1-1, with TRBD1 identical over 8 bases. This receptor was taken from a woman aged 55-70 years in good health and CMV-seropositive. The sequencing sample was made of PBMCs. The CDR3 sequence is CASSSQGDTEAFF. CDR3 nucleotides: TGCGCCAGCAGCTCACAGGGGGACACTGAAGCTTTCTTT.